This T cell receptor (beta chain) emerged from a study of radiation and T cells in renal cell carcinoma. Across the whole study: Nephrectomy followed 15 Gy stereotactic body radiation by 4 weeks. General study results and limits: In blood, top tumor clones expanded by 2 weeks, shrinking by 4. Pretreatment tumor biopsies were lacking, so baseline clonotypes are unknown.

This CDR3 has 16 amino acids. Trimming took 3 bases from V and 6 from J, leaving 20 bases between them. CDR1 is SGHAT and CDR2 is FQNNGV in the germline V gene. As for time point: blood 2 weeks post-SBRT. Treatment here: 15 Gy SBRT to primary tumor, nephrectomy 4 weeks later. This renal cell carcinoma was of the clear cell type. A remark on this clone: Its matching antigen is unknown.

Method: immunoSEQ multiplex PCR; TCRdb's copy keeps in-frame clones and lacks some. The sample has about 65,000 clones, roughly four fifths seen once. This clonotype was obtained from a man aged 55 to 70 with renal cell carcinoma. This specimen consisted of blood, obtained from a patient whose treatment included radiotherapy and nephrectomy. The chain couples TRBV11-2 to TRBJ1-2; D possibly corresponds to TRBD1 (6 bases). DNA of the CDR3: TGTGCCAGCAGCTTCACCTCCAATACAGGGACCCATGGCTACACCTTC. It specifies CASSFTSNTGTHGYTF. Variable domain in full (rest from reference TRBV11-2 and TRBJ1-2): EAGVAQSPRYKIIEKRQSVAFWCNPISGHATLYWYQQILGQGPKLLIQFQNNGVVDDSQLPKDRFSAERLKGVDSTLKIQPAKLEDSAVYLCASSFTSNTGTHGYTFGSGTRLTVV.